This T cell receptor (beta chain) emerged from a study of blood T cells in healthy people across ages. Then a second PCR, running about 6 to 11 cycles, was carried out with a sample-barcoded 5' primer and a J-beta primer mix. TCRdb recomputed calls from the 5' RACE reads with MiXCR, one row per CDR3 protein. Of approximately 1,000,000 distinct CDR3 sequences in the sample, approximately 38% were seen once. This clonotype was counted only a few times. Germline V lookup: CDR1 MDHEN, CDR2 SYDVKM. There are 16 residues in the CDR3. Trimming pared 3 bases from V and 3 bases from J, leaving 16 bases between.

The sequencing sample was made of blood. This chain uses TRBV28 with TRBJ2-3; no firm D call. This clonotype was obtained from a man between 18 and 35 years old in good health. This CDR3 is CASSFGRRATTDTQYF. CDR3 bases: TGTGCCAGCAGTTTTGGCAGACGAGCGACTACAGATACGCAGTATTTT.